Reported below is one TCR beta chain. The target antigen is unknown. The sample is drawn from a study of blood T cells in healthy people across ages. V was shortened by 3 bases and J by 3 bases, with 15 bases between the two germline ends. Per the germline V gene, CDR1 is SGHKS and CDR2 is YYEKEE (reference sequence). CDR3 size: 15 residues. The study's findings and limits: Donors of long life had a larger count of naive CD4+ cells and greater diversity than aged donors.

PCR was performed a second time for about 7 to 12 cycles using a sample-barcoded 5' primer and a J-beta primer mix. In TCRdb, the 5' RACE reads were re-called with MiXCR into one record per CDR3 protein. The sample has nearly 800,000 distinct CDR3 sequences, approximately 53% seen once. The sequenced sample was blood. The TCR comes from a man aged 40-55 years in good health. The chain links TRBV5-5 to TRBJ2-5, with a tentative D call TRBD2 (6 bases). This CDR3 is CASSSTGGVEETQYF. In nucleotides, the CDR3 is TGTGCCAGCAGCTCGACGGGCGGGGTTGAAGAGACCCAGTACTTC.